What follows are 2 T cell receptor beta chains derived from one specimen sequenced in a study of T cell responses to AZD1222 COVID-19 vaccine. The method was immunoSEQ multiplex PCR; TCRdb's version includes in-frame clones alone and lacks a portion of them. The sample lists approximately 140,000 clones, approximately 92% occurring once. The starting material was peripheral blood, obtained on day 0 of AZD1222 vaccination. Receptors originate from an adult in good health.

The chain couples TRBV18 to TRBJ1-1; no firm D call. The CDR3 spans 14 residues. The V gene's germline CDR1 is KGHSH and CDR2 LQKENI. The V end was cut by 3 bases, the J end by 4 bases, with 12 bases between. In DNA, the CDR3 is TGTGCCAGCTCACCTCAGACTCCAGGCACTGAAGCTTTCTTT. It is translated as CASSPQTPGTEAFF.

This rearrangement joins TRBV10-1 to TRBJ2-7; TRBD2 matches at 12 bases. J lost 2 bases, V lost 7 bases, and 6 bases had no gene match. The CDR3 spans 15 residues. CDR1 is WNHNN and CDR2 is SYGVQD in the germline V gene (reference sequence). CDR3 loop: CASMLLAGGPYEQYF. The DNA for the CDR3 is TGCGCCAGCATGTTACTAGCGGGAGGACCCTACGAGCAGTACTTC.